The rows below give T cell receptor beta chains drawn from one sample of a study of T cell responses to AZD1222 COVID-19 vaccine. The repertoire was sequenced with immunoSEQ multiplex PCR; TCRdb's copy has only in-frame clones and lacks some. The data contain roughly 33,000 clones, about 84% of them seen just once; the ten biggest clones take up approximately 4%. This specimen was peripheral blood, taken 28 days after the second AZD1222 dose. The receptors derive from an adult who received the AZD1222 COVID-19 vaccine. Each CDR3 is given with its conserved first and last residue. The D gene is left open where the match is weak. The size field is filled for only some rows; it gives once, few, many or a size class.

CDR3nt	CDR3aa	d_gene	abundance	v_gene	j_gene
TGTGCCAGCAGCTTGGGGTGGAACAATCAGCCCCAGCATTTT	CASSLGWNNQPQHF	.	.	TRBV5-5	TRBJ1-5
TGTGCCAGCAGCCAAGTGGAGTCATACGATACGCAGTATTTT	CASSQVESYDTQYF	.	.	TRBV14	TRBJ2-3
TGTGCCAGCAGCTTGTCAGCTAATCCAGGGGATACTGAAGCTTTCTTT	CASSLSANPGDTEAFF	.	.	TRBV5-5	TRBJ1-1
TGTGCCAGCAGCTTACTTCTAGCGGTGAACACTGAAGCTTTCTTT	CASSLLLAVNTEAFF	.	.	TRBV7-3	TRBJ1-1
TGTGCCAGCAGCTCCATTTTCCCAGGTTTCACAGATACGCAGTATTTT	CASSSIFPGFTDTQYF	.	.	TRBV11-2	TRBJ2-3
TGTGCCAGCTCCCCGACCGAGAGGGCCCCCTACGAGCAGTACTTC	CASSPTERAPYEQYF	.	.	TRBV18	TRBJ2-7
TGTGCCAGCAGCACCGGGACTAGCGAAGTGACAGATACGCAGTATTTT	CASSTGTSEVTDTQYF	TRBD2	.	TRBV9	TRBJ2-3
TGTGCCAGCAGCGTTCGCGAATTTTCCGATACGCAGTATTTT	CASSVREFSDTQYF	.	.	TRBV9	TRBJ2-3
TGTGCCAGCAGCCAAGGCGTTACTAGCGCAGACAATGAGCAGTTCTTC	CASSQGVTSADNEQFF	TRBD2	.	TRBV3-1/TRBV3-2	TRBJ2-1
TGTGCCAGCAGCTTTTATCCAGGGGGTAATATCTACGAGCAGTACTTC	CASSFYPGGNIYEQYF	TRBD1	.	TRBV7-8	TRBJ2-7
TGTGCCAGCAGTGCTACCGGGACAACGAACACCGGGGAGCTGTTTTTT	CASSATGTTNTGELFF	.	few	TRBV6-4	TRBJ2-2
TGTGCCATCCTGGACCCAACGATCTCCGACAATGAGCAGTTCTTC	CAILDPTISDNEQFF	.	few	TRBV10-3	TRBJ2-1
TGTGCCAGCTCACCACCGACGAGCTGGTCGAACACCGGGGAGCTGTTTTTT	CASSPPTSWSNTGELFF	.	.	TRBV18	TRBJ2-2
TGTGCCAGCAGCTCCCTGGCGGCTTCCCGCCAGCCCCAGCATTTT	CASSSLAASRQPQHF	.	.	TRBV5-6	TRBJ1-5